This T cell receptor beta chain was obtained from a study of beta chain features in type 1 diabetes. General study results and limits: Among patients with Type 1 diabetes, TCRB CDR3s were moderately but significantly shorter in every one of the four CD4+ subsets.

The investigators reverse transcribed all of the isolated RNA, so they sequenced expressed TCRB transcripts. Sequencing used immunoSEQ multiplex PCR; TCRdb keeps in-frame clones, though not all of them. This sample has about 230,000 clones, with over 9.5% found just once. The CDR3 is 15 amino acids. Germline CDR1 SGDLS, CDR2 YYNGEE. Trimming left V 0 bases short and J 3 bases short, with 11 bases between. Notes on this clone: Its specificity is not known.

The sequenced sample consisted of naive CD4+ T cells from blood. The rearrangement uses TRBV9 and TRBJ2-3, with D hard to call. This TCR derives from a woman aged 18-29 years in good health. The CDR3 region is CASSVVGSSTDTQYF. In DNA, the CDR3 is TGTGCCAGCAGCGTAGTCGGGTCGTCGACAGATACGCAGTATTTT. Using reference TRBV9 and TRBJ2-3 for the parts outside the CDR3, the full variable domain is DSGVTQTPKHLITATGQRVTLRCSPRSGDLSVYWYQQSLDQGLQFLIQYYNGEERAKGNILERFSAQQFPDLHSELNLSSLELGDSALYFCASSVVGSSTDTQYFGPGTRLTVL.